Each of the 3 T cell receptor beta chains below was sequenced from the same sample in a study of blood T cell repertoires in COVID-19. Only in-frame clones appear in the TCRdb table, and some are missing; sequencing was by immunoSEQ multiplex PCR. The top ten hold 4.3% of the sample, which has 470,000 or so clones, approximately 90% seen once. Sequencing input: peripheral blood. The receptor source for this set is a woman between 25 and 40 years old with acute or convalescent COVID-19.

This chain joins TRBV24-1 and TRBJ2-3; TRBD1 matches 9 bases. V was clipped by 4 bases and J by 7 bases; unmatched bases: 11. Germline V lookup: CDR1 KGHDR, CDR2 SFDVKD. CDR3 length: 16 amino acids. Written as DNA, the CDR3 is TGTGCCACCAGTGACCGGGCGGGGACAGGGTTAAATACGCAGTATTTT. Protein: CATSDRAGTGLNTQYF.

The chain employs TRBV5-1 and TRBJ1-6; 8 positions agree with TRBD1. Per germline, CDR1 SGHRS and CDR2 YFSETQ. Trimming cost V 2 bases and J 7 bases; bases outside gene matches: 2. This CDR3 comprises 14 residues. CDR3 region: CASSFQGANSPLHF. The CDR3 DNA follows: TGCGCCAGCAGCTTTCAGGGGGCAAATTCACCCCTCCACTTT.

V is TRBV28 and J is TRBJ2-1; 12 bases agree with TRBD2. CDR1 and CDR2 (germline): MDHEN, SYDVKM. There are 15 residues in the CDR3. V shed 1 base and J 7 bases; nucleotides not matched to a gene: 2. Here the CDR3 reads CASSLSSGGANEQFF. CDR3 coding DNA: TGTGCCAGCAGTTTATCTAGCGGGGGGGCGAATGAGCAGTTCTTC.